The rows below give T cell receptor beta chains drawn from one sample of a study of CD8+ T cells in alopecia areata. Profiling relied on immunoSEQ multiplex PCR, and the TCRdb table lists in-frame clones only, not all of them. The sample gives just over 30,000 clones, 62% of which show up once; over 15% is in the top ten. Sequencing input: NKG2D-high CD8+ T cells sorted from blood. The receptors stem from a human donor with alopecia areata. Each CDR3 is given with its conserved first and last residue. D genes are given only for firm matches. Size is stated for part of the rows, as once, few or many counts, or as a class when the clone is expanded.

clone_size	d_call	v_call	j_call	cdr3_nt	cdr3_aa
-	TRBD2	TRBV5-4	TRBJ2-3	TGTGCCAGCAGCTTGGGACTAGCGGGAGCTGGAGATACGCAGTATTTT	CASSLGLAGAGDTQYF
-	-	TRBV4-1	TRBJ2-7	TGCGCCAGCAGCCAAGAATCCGGCTCCTACGAGCAGTACTTC	CASSQESGSYEQYF
-	-	TRBV28	TRBJ2-3	TGTGCCAGCAGCACTCCGGACTCAAGCACAGATACGCAGTATTTT	CASSTPDSSTDTQYF
-	-	TRBV19	TRBJ2-1	TGTGCCAGTAGTATAGTCGGGGGGCTCGGGTACAATGAGCAGTTCTTC	CASSIVGGLGYNEQFF
-	TRBD2	TRBV7-9	TRBJ2-1	TGTGCCAGCAGCTTAGCACTAGCGGGGATGAATGAGCAGTTCTTC	CASSLALAGMNEQFF
-	-	TRBV4-1	TRBJ2-1	TGCGCCAGCAGCGGGGTCAGGTACAATGAGCAGTTCTTC	CASSGVRYNEQFF
-	TRBD2	TRBV10-3	TRBJ2-5	TGTGCCATCACCGCCGGCGGGGGGGAAGAGACCCAGTACTTC	CAITAGGGEETQYF
-	TRBD1	TRBV27	TRBJ2-7	TGTGCCAGCAGGCATCCGGGACAGGGGGCCTACGAGCAGTACTTC	CASRHPGQGAYEQYF
-	-	TRBV7-6	TRBJ2-7	TGTGCCAGCAGTTGGACTGGCTCCTACGAGCAGTACTTC	CASSWTGSYEQYF
-	TRBD2	TRBV29-1	TRBJ2-5	TGCAGCGTTGGACTAGCGGGAGTGGGGGGGGAGACCCAGTACTTC	CSVGLAGVGGETQYF
-	-	TRBV4-1	TRBJ2-2	TGCGCCAGCAGCTGGCGCCCCGACCCCGGGGAGCTGTTTTTT	CASSWRPDPGELFF
-	-	TRBV10-3	TRBJ1-5	TGTGCCATCAGTGCGGACGGAGGGGGAGAGCCCCAGCATTTT	CAISADGGGEPQHF
-	-	TRBV30	TRBJ1-2	TGTGCCTGCCCCGAGGGGCGAGGCTACACCTTC	CACPEGRGYTF
-	-	TRBV29-1	TRBJ2-3	TGCAGCGTTGTTCTACTTTCGGGAGATACGCAGTATTTT	CSVVLLSGDTQYF
few	-	TRBV15	TRBJ2-7	TGTGCCACCAGCAGAGAGGCCTACGAGCAGTACTTC	CATSREAYEQYF
-	-	TRBV7-2	TRBJ2-1	TGTGCCAGCAGCTTAGAACGGGGCTCCTACAATGAGCAGTTCTTC	CASSLERGSYNEQFF
few	-	TRBV28	TRBJ2-1	TGTGCCAGCAGTCCTAGGCTAGCTCGAGATGAGCAGTTCTTC	CASSPRLARDEQFF
-	-	TRBV27	TRBJ2-3	TGTGCCAGCAGTTTGCGGCAGGGTACAGATACGCAGTATTTT	CASSLRQGTDTQYF